The T cell receptor beta chain under discussion was sequenced for a study of T cell changes during pregnancy in multiple sclerosis. Profiled with immunoSEQ multiplex PCR; TCRdb holds only in-frame clones, not every one. This sample has 25,000 to 30,000 clones, with around 85% found just once. CDR3 size: 16 residues. Germline lookup yields CDR1 KGHSH and CDR2 LQKENI. Deletions cut 2 bases from V and 3 bases from J, with 17 bases between. The sequencing here drew on CD8+ T cells from peripheral blood mononuclear cells, taken after pregnancy. The receptor's source is a female donor with multiple sclerosis, enrolled in a pregnancy study. The gene calls are TRBV18 and TRBJ2-7; possibly TRBD2 for D (6 bases). In DNA, the CDR3 is TGTGCCAGCTCACCAAAGGGTAGGGCGGGGAGCTACGAGCAGTACTTC. Its protein product is CASSPKGRAGSYEQYF.